Shown below are 10 T cell receptor beta chains from a single sample sequenced in a study of blood T cell repertoires in COVID-19. Sequencing used immunoSEQ multiplex PCR; TCRdb keeps in-frame clones, though not all of them. The table has 99,000 or so clones, around 81% seen once. Sequencing was done on a sample of peripheral blood. The receptors originated from an elderly man with acute or convalescent COVID-19.

There are a few counts of this clone. This chain links TRBV19 with TRBJ2-7; D is unresolved. Trimming shortened V by 3 bases and J by 6 bases, and 9 bases separated the two germline ends. The CDR3 totals 12 residues. Germline CDR1 reads LNHDA; CDR2 reads SQIVND (reference sequence). The CDR3 bases are TGTGCCAGTAGTATGCAGGATCTCGAGCAGTACTTC. Its translation: CASSMQDLEQYF.

J is TRBJ2-7 and V is TRBV19, with no clear D. The CDR3 covers 11 residues. The germline CDR1 and CDR2 sequences are LNHDA and SQIVND (reference sequence). V lost 10 bases to trimming and J lost 7 bases, with 14 bases between them. The DNA for the CDR3 is TGTGCCACCGCGTCGGGTCCGGAGCAGTACTTC. It specifies CATASGPEQYF.

A remark on this clone: The junction departs from germline at one end; a sequencing error may be responsible. The chain has TRBV4-1 and TRBJ2-3; D is undetermined. This CDR3 contains 13 residues. Germline V gene lookup returns CDR1 MGHRA and CDR2 YSYEKL. The CDR3 nucleotides are TGCGCCAGCAGCCAAGATTACCCCGGCGGTGGTCGGTTT. The encoded protein is CASSQDYPGGGRF.

V usage is TRBV6-5 and J usage is TRBJ1-5; D remains unclear. The CDR3 contains 15 residues. Deletions cut 0 bases from V and 4 bases from J, with 10 bases between. Germline values: CDR1 MNHEY, CDR2 SVGAGI. The CDR3 DNA follows: TGTGCCAGCAGTTACTCGAGGGCCGATAATCAGCCCCAGCATTTT. Protein: CASSYSRADNQPQHF.

This chain uses TRBV5-5 with TRBJ2-3; tentatively, D is TRBD2 (5 bases). Trimming pared 4 bases from V and 1 base from J, leaving 13 bases between. CDR1 and CDR2 from the germline V gene are SGHKS and YYEKEE (reference sequence). The length of the CDR3 is 15 residues. The chain's CDR3 is CASSADYVRTDTQYF. The CDR3 coding sequence is TGTGCCAGCAGCGCCGACTACGTCCGCACAGATACGCAGTATTTT.

V and J are TRBV29-1 and TRBJ1-2; no clear D. The CDR3 is made up of 11 amino acids. V was trimmed by 4 bases and J by 8 bases, leaving 11 bases between them. Germline CDR1 is SQVTM and CDR2 is ANQGSEA. For the CDR3, the DNA is TGCAGCGTTGTTGTGTACGAGGGCTACACCTTC. Residues: CSVVVYEGYTF.

In this sample, this clone turned up once. V gene TRBV6-5 combines with J gene TRBJ1-5, with 7 bases matching TRBD1. The CDR3 contains 15 residues. Unmatched junction bases numbered 7, after V lost 6 bases and J lost 2 bases. The V gene's germline CDR1 is MNHEY and CDR2 SVGAGI. CDR3 in DNA: TGTGCCAGCAGACGCACTGGGACAGGCAATCAGCCCCAGCATTTT. It encodes CASRRTGTGNQPQHF.

This clone was counted once. The chain employs TRBV29-1 and TRBJ2-5; D ambiguous. The CDR3 runs to 12 residues. Trimming shortened V by 5 bases and J by 2 bases, and 9 bases separated the two germline ends. Germline CDR1 and CDR2: SQVTM and ANQGSEA. CDR3 region: CSVKGQQETQYF. In DNA form, the CDR3 reads TGCAGCGTTAAAGGTCAACAAGAGACCCAGTACTTC.

As for this clone: Other DNA sequences in this sample translate to the same CDR3. The DNA for the CDR3 is TGTGCCAGCAGCGTAGCAGGTCCGAACACTGAAGCTTTCTTT. Translating gives CASSVAGPNTEAFF. This sequence joins TRBV9 and TRBJ1-1; D not certain. V lost 0 bases and J lost 1, with 7 bases in between. This CDR3 spans 14 amino acids. Looked up from germline, CDR1 is SGDLS and CDR2 is YYNGEE.

The rearrangement uses TRBV7-8 and TRBJ2-3, with D unclear. The germline CDR1 and CDR2 sequences are SGHVS and FQNEAQ. This CDR3 has 16 amino acids. With 6 bases removed from V and 0 bases from J, the gap between germline ends came to 16 bases. The DNA of the CDR3 is TGTGCCAGCAGTCCTCACCGAGCGACTAGCACAGATACGCAGTATTTT. Its protein is CASSPHRATSTDTQYF.